The 20 T cell receptor beta chains presented below share a single source sample, sequenced in a study of T-cell reconstitution after alpha-beta-depleted transplantation in children. It was with unique molecular identifiers that the TCRbeta library was prepared. TCRdb analysed the PCR reads with MiXCR anew, one entry per CDR3 protein. The data contain around 530,000 distinct CDR3 sequences, roughly 33% of them seen just once; the ten biggest clones take up around 2.5%. Sequenced here: PBMCs from the stem cell graft donor, sampled from the stem cell graft. These receptors all stem from a human donor who donated a stem cell graft to a child with aplastic anemia.

This chain connects TRBV4-3 to TRBJ1-6, with 10 bases identical to TRBD1. CDR3 length: 16 residues. Germline-derived CDR1 and CDR2 are LGHNA and YSLEER. V was clipped by 1 base and J by 6 bases; unmatched bases: 3. The chain's CDR3 is CASSQGQGALNSPLHF. For the CDR3, the DNA is TGCGCCAGCAGCCAAGGACAGGGGGCGCTTAATTCACCCCTCCACTTT.

At least ten counts were recorded for this clonotype. The chain carries TRBV6-2 or TRBV6-3 and TRBJ1-2; D is unclear. CDR3 size: 13 residues. Germline CDR1 and CDR2: MNHEY and SVGEGT. Trimming cost V 5 bases and J 4 bases, with 11 bases left between them. The CDR3 DNA is TGTGCCAGCAGTGAGAACGTCTTCTATGGCTACACCTTC. This gives the protein CASSENVFYGYTF.

The chain couples TRBV27 to TRBJ2-7; D is perhaps TRBD1 (6 bases). V was shortened by 8 bases and J by 2 bases, with 13 bases between the two germline ends. Germline assignment: CDR1 MNHEY and CDR2 SMNVEV (reference sequence). The CDR3 loop spans 13 amino acids. DNA of the CDR3: TGTGCCAGCGCTATACAGGGTACCTACGAGCAGTACTTC. This encodes CASAIQGTYEQYF.

In its sample, this clonotype was seen a few times. The chain recombines TRBV6-5 with TRBJ2-2; D not resolved. The CDR3 extends over 13 amino acids. Germline V lookup: CDR1 MNHEY, CDR2 SVGAGI. V lost 2 bases, J lost 7 bases, and 8 bases lay in between. This CDR3 reads CASSYTLSGELFF. DNA for the CDR3: TGTGCCAGCAGTTACACCCTGAGCGGGGAGCTGTTTTTT.

This clonotype was seen a handful of times. V and J are TRBV2 and TRBJ1-2, with TRBD1 as a possible D gene (6 bases). CDR1 is SNHLY, CDR2 FYNNEI, per germline. Between the trimmed V and J ends, which lost 5 bases and 5 bases, there was a span of 18 bases. The CDR3 covers 15 residues. The CDR3 reads CASSPMGSGDYGYTF. In DNA form, the CDR3 reads TGTGCCAGCAGTCCTATGGGGTCAGGGGATTATGGCTACACCTTC.

The V call is TRBV6-1, the J call TRBJ2-5; perhaps TRBD1 as D (7 bases). CDR1 and CDR2 from the germline V gene are MNHNS and SASEGT. V lost 9 bases to trimming and J lost 4 bases, with 18 bases between them. The CDR3 spans 14 residues. The CDR3 here is CASIQGQGGETQYF. CDR3 bases: TGTGCCAGTATCCAGGGGCAGGGGGGAGAGACCCAGTACTTC.

At least ten counts were recorded for this clonotype. This CDR3 is CASSFRTDGYTF. The DNA of the CDR3 is TGTGCCAGCAGCTTCCGGACGGATGGCTACACCTTC. The V call is TRBV7-2, the J call TRBJ1-2, with D unclear. Trimming took 3 bases from V and 6 from J, leaving 8 bases between them. Germline V CDR1 and CDR2: SGHTA, FQGNSA. The CDR3 extends over 12 amino acids.

There are a few counts of this clonotype. The rearrangement joins TRBV20-1 to TRBJ1-1, with a weak D call TRBD1 (5 bases). The germline gives CDR1 DFQATT, CDR2 SNEGSKA (reference sequence). Trimming pared 4 bases from V and 4 bases from J, leaving 10 bases between. CDR3 length: 12 amino acids. CDR3 sequence reads: CSATGGTTEAFF. CDR3 nucleotides: TGCAGTGCTACAGGAGGGACCACTGAAGCTTTCTTT.

The genes are TRBV5-1 and TRBJ2-1; TRBD2 matches 9 bases. V dropped 0 bases and J dropped 7; count of bases not matched to a gene: 17. CDR3 size: 19 residues. Germline loops: CDR1 SGHRS, CDR2 YFSETQ. The CDR3 DNA is TGCGCCAGCAGCTTGGTTCGGGCGGGAGGGCCACTCTGGAATAATGAGCAGTTCTTC. Translating it yields CASSLVRAGGPLWNNEQFF.

The J gene is TRBJ2-2, the V gene TRBV5-6; TRBD2 aligns across 7 bases. Unmatched junction bases numbered 7, after V lost 2 bases and J lost 3 bases. Germline V gives CDR1 SGHDT, CDR2 YYEEEE. The CDR3 is 16 residues long. DNA of the CDR3: TGTGCCAGCAGCTTTTCCCCCCGGGAGGACACCGGGGAGCTGTTTTTT. Translated: CASSFSPREDTGELFF.

The CDR3: CAISESGLGYTF. For the CDR3, the DNA is TGTGCCATCAGTGAGTCAGGTCTGGGCTACACCTTC. The V gene is TRBV10-3, the J gene TRBJ1-2; no firm D call. Per the germline V gene, CDR1 is ENHRY and CDR2 is SYGVKD. Trimming removed 0 bases at V and 8 bases at J, with 7 bases between. This CDR3 is 12 amino acids long.

CDR3 nucleotide sequence: TGTGCCAGCAGCCCGGGACTAGCGGGAGGGATCGGCTATGAGCAGTTCTTC. Translated, it gives CASSPGLAGGIGYEQFF. The chain uses TRBV7-2 and TRBJ2-1; 16 bases match TRBD2. Trimming cost V 5 bases and J 8 bases; bases outside gene matches: 9. This CDR3 has 17 residues. In germline, CDR1 is SGHTA, CDR2 FQGNSA.

The chain has TRBV7-2 and TRBJ2-1; TRBD2 matches 7 bases. The germline CDR1 and CDR2 sequences are SGHTA and FQGNSA. Trimming at V came to 4 bases and at J to 7 bases, leaving 13 bases not matched to a gene. This CDR3 has 16 residues. The CDR3: CASSSHPTSLGNEQFF. As DNA, the CDR3 is TGTGCCAGCAGCTCGCACCCGACTAGCTTAGGAAATGAGCAGTTCTTC.

The chain recombines TRBV6-1 with TRBJ2-5; 7 bases fit TRBD1. This CDR3 is built from 14 residues. V shed 4 bases, J shed 5 bases, and the junction held 7 bases outside the gene matches. Germline CDR1 is MNHNS and CDR2 is SASEGT. The CDR3 loop reads CASSVGGYRETQYF. Here the CDR3 DNA reads TGTGCCAGCAGTGTAGGGGGCTATCGGGAGACCCAGTACTTC.

The J gene is TRBJ2-2, the V gene TRBV7-2, with D possibly TRBD2 on 7 matching bases. The germline V gene encodes CDR1 SGHTA and CDR2 FQGNSA. Trimming pared 1 base from V and 5 bases from J, leaving 14 bases between. The CDR3 covers 16 residues. The CDR3 spells CASSLDAGAGTGELFF. The CDR3 DNA follows: TGTGCCAGCAGCTTAGATGCGGGGGCGGGGACCGGGGAGCTGTTTTTT.

This chain connects TRBV11-2 to TRBJ2-7; possible D gene TRBD2, 5 bases. CDR3 length: 13 amino acids. Germline V gene sequence: CDR1 SGHAT, CDR2 FQNNGV. The V and J ends lost 5 bases and 3 bases respectively, with 11 bases between them. The CDR3 reads CASSLTTDYEQYV. CDR3 coding DNA: TGTGCCAGCAGCCTGACTACAGACTACGAGCAGTACGTC.

The gene calls are TRBV2 and TRBJ1-1; no clear D gene. Germline V gene data show CDR1 as SNHLY and CDR2 as FYNNEI. Deletions cut 5 bases from V and 0 bases from J, with 7 bases between. This CDR3 has 13 amino acids. CDR3 nucleotides: TGTGCCAGCAGTAATTATATGAACACTGAAGCTTTCTTT. Protein product: CASSNYMNTEAFF.

The chain has TRBV27 and TRBJ2-3, with 9 bases lining up with TRBD1. Germline CDR1 is MNHEY and CDR2 is SMNVEV (reference sequence). The CDR3 totals 17 residues. The V segment lost 4 bases and the J segment 6 bases; nucleotides outside the gene matches: 14. CDR3 bases: TGTGCCAGCAGTTCGGACAGGGGTTTAATTACAATGGATACGCAGTATTTT. Translating it yields CASSSDRGLITMDTQYF.

This clonotype came up a few times. V and J are TRBV4-3 and TRBJ1-6; tentatively, D is TRBD1 (6 bases). The CDR3 covers 16 residues. Trimming stripped 0 bases from V and 10 bases from J, with 16 bases between. CDR1 LGHNA and CDR2 YSLEER come from the germline V gene. The CDR3 nucleotides are TGCGCCAGCAGCCAAGATCGGGGGGCAACAGGATCACCCCTCCACTTT. This codes for CASSQDRGATGSPLHF.

Concerning this clonotype itself: A much bigger clone sits one base away, suggesting this may be a read error. The gene calls are TRBV5-1 and TRBJ2-3; TRBD2 aligns across 9 bases. The CDR3 runs 15 residues. The V segment lost 3 bases and the J segment 2 bases; nucleotides outside the gene matches: 4. Germline V gene sequence: CDR1 SGHRS, CDR2 YFSETQ. The CDR3 DNA follows: TGCGCCAGCAGCTCGACTAGCGGACCCACAGATACGCAGTATTTT. Protein sequence: CASSSTSGPTDTQYF.